This T cell receptor beta chain was profiled in a study of early T cells in non-severe SARS-CoV-2 infection. This clonotype was observed many times. This CDR3 is 15 amino acids long. Germline loops: CDR1 SGHNT, CDR2 YYREEE (reference sequence). The V and J ends lost 4 bases and 4 bases, in that order; junction bases with no gene match: 3. TCRdb reanalysed the 5' RACE reads using MiXCR and keeps one entry per CDR3 protein. The profile shows around 58,000 distinct CDR3 sequences, about 4.9% of them singletons. The rearrangement joins TRBV5-4 to TRBJ2-1; TRBD2 matches at 12 bases. This clonotype was sampled from an adult who was a healthcare worker with PCR-confirmed SARS-CoV-2 infection or an uninfected control (not recorded which). Sequencing was carried out using whole blood. DNA of the CDR3: TGTGCCAGCAGCATGACTAGCGGGGGATACAATGAGCAGTTCTTC. The encoded protein is CASSMTSGGYNEQFF.